These 5 T cell receptor beta chains share one sample of origin, sequenced in a study of PD-1 blockade in classical Hodgkin lymphoma. Sequenced by immunoSEQ multiplex PCR; TCRdb stores in-frame clones only, minus some. This table has more than 50,000 clones, roughly nine tenths appearing once. All patients relapsed after autologous stem cell transplantation, and brentuximab vedotin exposure varied. This specimen was peripheral blood mononuclear cells (PBMCs), taken at baseline. The receptors were sampled from a human donor with classical Hodgkin lymphoma.

The gene calls are TRBV7-9 and TRBJ2-1; D unclear. The germline V gene encodes CDR1 SEHNR and CDR2 FQNEAQ (reference sequence). The germline V and J ends were trimmed by 1 base and 0 bases, with 7 bases remaining between them. This CDR3 contains 15 residues. The CDR3 is CASSLDILSYNEQFF. CDR3 DNA sequence: TGTGCCAGCAGCTTAGACATACTCTCCTACAATGAGCAGTTCTTC.

This rearrangement joins TRBV7-9 to TRBJ1-5, with D possibly TRBD1 on 5 matching bases. This CDR3 contains 14 residues. V lost 7 bases, J lost 0 bases, and 10 bases lay in between. The germline CDR1 and CDR2 sequences are SEHNR and FQNEAQ (reference sequence). DNA for the CDR3: TGTGCCAGCACCTGGGGCACTAGCAATCAGCCCCAGCATTTT. As protein: CASTWGTSNQPQHF.

CDR3 amino acids: CASSGGGFPTDTQYF. The CDR3 region has the DNA TGCGCCAGCAGCGGGGGCGGTTTTCCCACAGATACGCAGTATTTT. The J gene is TRBJ2-3, the V gene TRBV5-1, with D possibly matching TRBD1 (6 bases). The germline V and J ends were trimmed by 4 bases and 2 bases, with 14 bases remaining between them. Germline V gives CDR1 SGHRS, CDR2 YFSETQ. The CDR3 runs 15 residues.

The V call is TRBV10-1, the J call TRBJ2-3, with 7 bases fitting TRBD2. CDR3 length: 14 amino acids. CDR1 is WNHNN, CDR2 SYGVQD, per germline (reference sequence). J lost 3 bases, V lost 3 bases, and 3 bases had no gene match. The CDR3 protein is CASSEGAGTDTQYF. CDR3 DNA: TGCGCCAGCAGTGAAGGAGCGGGGACAGATACGCAGTATTTT.

V gene TRBV4-1 combines with J gene TRBJ2-5; 8 nucleotides match TRBD2. The end of the DNA fits TRBJ2-7 better, so the J call may be wrong. In germline, CDR1 is MGHRA, CDR2 YSYEKL. The CDR3 has 16 residues. The CDR3 is CASSQQLAGSSYEQYF. In DNA form, the CDR3 reads TGCGCCAGCAGCCAACAATTAGCGGGATCCTCCTACGAGCAGTACTTC.